These 12 T cell receptor beta chains originate from one sample sequenced in a study of response to subunit inactivated influenza vaccine. TCRdb fed the RT-PCR reads into MiXCR, producing one record per CDR3 protein. The sample has around 190,000 distinct CDR3 sequences, approximately 15% seen once; the top ten hold roughly 25%. The source was CD8+ T cells sorted from PBMCs, collected less than 6 days after vaccination. These receptors came from a man aged 50 to 60 who received an inactivated influenza vaccine.

This clonotype was recorded a few times. The chain links TRBV7-6 to TRBJ2-5; TRBD1 matches 10 bases. Germline CDR1 and CDR2: SGHVS and FNYEAQ. CDR3 length equals 18 residues. V gave up 4 bases and J gave up 4 bases; unmatched junction bases: 15. The CDR3: CASSWYFETGGPRETQYF. CDR3 DNA: TGTGCCAGCAGCTGGTATTTTGAGACAGGGGGCCCGCGAGAGACCCAGTACTTC.

There are a few counts of this clonotype. This chain uses TRBV20-1 with TRBJ2-7; D is unclear. V lost 1 base and J lost 6, with 10 bases in between. The germline V gene encodes CDR1 DFQATT and CDR2 SNEGSKA (reference sequence). This CDR3 is 12 amino acids long. The CDR3 nucleotides are TGCAGTGCTAGAGTTATAGCAGGCGAGCAGTACTTC. It yields the protein CSARVIAGEQYF.

The rearrangement joins TRBV15 to TRBJ1-2; 7 nucleotides line up with TRBD1. With 3 bases clipped from V and 4 bases from J, the junction kept 8 bases outside the gene matches. The CDR3 sequence is 15 residues long. Germline V lookup: CDR1 LNHNV, CDR2 YYDKDF (reference sequence). The CDR3 loop is CATSSGTARLYGYTF. The DNA of the CDR3 is TGTGCCACCAGCAGTGGGACAGCCCGACTCTATGGCTACACCTTC.

This clonotype appeared a few times. This chain joins TRBV9 and TRBJ2-7; 8 nucleotides agree with TRBD1. V lost 4 bases to trimming and J lost 6 bases; unmatched junction nucleotides: 3. The CDR3 length is 12 residues. CDR1 SGDLS and CDR2 YYNGEE come from the germline V gene. The CDR3: CASSTTGGEQYF. CDR3 bases: TGTGCCAGCAGCACCACAGGGGGCGAGCAGTACTTC.

This clonotype was counted between two and nine times. The rearrangement joins TRBV9 to TRBJ2-7; unclear D gene. This CDR3 region has 14 residues. Deletions cut 4 bases from V and 2 bases from J, with 13 bases between. Per germline, CDR1 SGDLS and CDR2 YYNGEE. The CDR3 reads CASSPTARPYEQYF. Written as DNA, the CDR3 is TGTGCCAGCAGCCCAACAGCGCGTCCCTACGAGCAGTACTTC.

This clonotype was detected a few times. The V and J genes are TRBV19 and TRBJ1-5; tentatively, D is TRBD1 (5 bases). CDR1 and CDR2 from the germline V gene are LNHDA and SQIVND (reference sequence). This CDR3 spans 17 amino acids. V was cut by 5 bases and J by 4 bases, with 21 bases left in between. This CDR3 reads CASSLQSIDRGNQPQHF. The CDR3 nucleotides read TGTGCCAGTAGTCTCCAAAGCATAGACAGAGGGAATCAGCCCCAGCATTTT. The full variable domain, rest sourced from reference TRBV19 and TRBJ1-5, is DGGITQSPKYLFRKEGQNVTLSCEQNLNHDAMYWYRQDPGQGLRLIYYSQIVNDFQKGDIAEGYSVSREKKESFPLTVTSAQKNPTAFYLCASSLQSIDRGNQPQHFGDGTRLSIL.

This clonotype has ten or more counts. V gene TRBV7-2 combines with J gene TRBJ2-7; no reliable D call. Germline assignment: CDR1 SGHTA and CDR2 FQGNSA. The CDR3 has 12 amino acids. Trimming left V 0 bases short and J 3 bases short, with 3 bases between. CDR3 in amino acids: CASSLAVYEQYF. In nucleotides, the CDR3 is TGTGCCAGCAGCTTAGCGGTCTACGAGCAGTACTTC.

This clonotype occurred a few times. V usage is TRBV6-2 or TRBV6-3 and J usage is TRBJ2-7, with D perhaps TRBD2 (6 bases). The CDR3 is 14 residues long. Germline CDR1 MNHEY, CDR2 SVGEGT. With 8 bases removed from V and 0 bases from J, the gap between germline ends came to 14 bases. The CDR3 DNA follows: TGTGCCAGCCACCTCGGAGGGTACTCCTACGAGCAGTACTTC. Translation gives CASHLGGYSYEQYF.

This clonotype came up a few times. This chain connects TRBV6-5 to TRBJ2-3, with D unresolved. The CDR3 loop spans 15 amino acids. Germline-derived CDR1 and CDR2 are MNHEY and SVGAGI. Trimming pared 2 bases from V and 2 bases from J, leaving 11 bases between. The CDR3: CASSYADGYTDTQYF. CDR3 nucleotides: TGTGCCAGCAGTTACGCGGACGGATACACAGATACGCAGTATTTT.

The chain uses TRBV3-1 and TRBJ2-7, with 7 bases identical to TRBD1. The germline V gene has CDR1 LGHDT and CDR2 YNNKEL (reference sequence). V trimming: 5 bases; J trimming: 0 bases; junction bases outside the gene matches: 4. The CDR3 has 14 residues. The CDR3, as DNA: TGTGCCAGCAGCGCGAGGGACAGCTCCTACGAGCAGTACTTC. It specifies CASSARDSSYEQYF.

This clonotype was recorded a few times. The rearrangement uses TRBV6-6 and TRBJ2-7; D remains unclear. The CDR3 consists of 13 residues. Deletions cut 2 bases from V and 2 bases from J, with 7 bases between. Germline values: CDR1 MNHNY, CDR2 SVGAGI (reference sequence). Here the CDR3 DNA reads TGTGCCAGCAGTTACGCGCAAGCCTACGAGCAGTACTTC. Translating it yields CASSYAQAYEQYF.

The sample holds a few counts of this clonotype. This chain connects TRBV27 to TRBJ2-7, with unresolved D. Trimming left V 0 bases short and J 0 bases short, with 6 bases between. Looked up from germline, CDR1 is MNHEY and CDR2 is SMNVEV (reference sequence). CDR3 length: 14 residues. The CDR3 bases are TGTGCCAGCAGTTTATCTCTCGCCTCCTACGAGCAGTACTTC. This encodes CASSLSLASYEQYF.